The 31 T cell receptor beta chains given below trace back to one sample, sequenced in a study of siplizumab effects on memory and regulatory T cells. Coculture of mixed lymphocyte reaction cells was performed at 37°C for 6 to 7 days. TCRdb's table, derived via immunoSEQ multiplex PCR, lists solely in-frame clones and lacks some. The data hold more than 5,500 clones, with just over 35% observed a single time. Their antigen targets remain unknown. The sequencing input was CFSE-low (dividing) CD8+ T cells sorted from an allogeneic mixed lymphocyte reaction. The receptor set was obtained from a human donor in good health; the cells came from an allogeneic mixed lymphocyte reaction.

Relative to its sample, this clone is medium-sized. CDR3 DNA: TGTGCCAGCAGTGCTTGGACAGGCGCTAACTACGAGCAGTACTTC. Its translation: CASSAWTGANYEQYF. This rearrangement joins TRBV2 to TRBJ2-7; 7 bases are a match to TRBD1. CDR3 length equals 15 residues. Germline V CDR1 and CDR2: SNHLY, FYNNEI. J lost 3 bases, V lost 4 bases, and 9 bases had no gene match.

The CDR3 DNA reads TGTGCCAGCAGCGTAGACTCCGGGAGTGAGCCCCAGCATTTT. Its protein product is CASSVDSGSEPQHF. This sequence joins TRBV9 and TRBJ1-5; D gene ambiguous. V lost 0 bases, J lost 8 bases, and 12 bases lay in between. CDR1 and CDR2 (germline): SGDLS, YYNGEE. This CDR3 region has 14 residues.

This clone was seen a handful of times. The CDR3 region has the DNA TGCGCCAGCAGCTTGTACCCAGGGTGGGAATATGGCTACACCTTC. As protein: CASSLYPGWEYGYTF. The V call is TRBV5-1, the J call TRBJ1-2; possible D gene TRBD1, 5 bases. Trimming took 1 base from V and 5 from J, leaving 15 bases between them. The CDR3 consists of 15 residues. Germline V lookup: CDR1 SGHRS, CDR2 YFSETQ.

The chain uses TRBV28 and TRBJ2-7; 7 bases are a match to TRBD1. The CDR3 is 12 amino acids. Germline CDR1 is MDHEN and CDR2 is SYDVKM. V lost 4 bases and J lost 6; bases outside the gene matches: 3. CDR3 sequence (DNA): TGTGCCAGCAGTTCGGGACAGCTCGAGCAGTACTTC. Encoded protein: CASSSGQLEQYF.

The rearrangement uses TRBV15 and TRBJ2-3, with a possible D match to TRBD2 (5 bases). Per the germline V gene, CDR1 is LNHNV and CDR2 is YYDKDF (reference sequence). CDR3 length: 16 residues. The V end lost 1 base, the J end lost 2 bases, and 13 bases lay between the germline ends. The CDR3 coding sequence is TGTGCCACCAGCAGAGTGAGGGAATTATACACAGATACGCAGTATTTT. It encodes CATSRVRELYTDTQYF. Filled out from reference TRBV15 and TRBJ2-3, the complete variable domain reads DAMVIQNPRYQVTQFGKPVTLSCSQTLNHNVMYWYQQKSSQAPKLLFHYYDKDFNNEADTPDNFQSRRPNTSFCFLDIRSPGLGDTAMYLCATSRVRELYTDTQYFGPGTRLTVL.

This clone came up a few times. In DNA, the CDR3 is TGTGCCAGCAGCCCCGGGGTTTCTTTCTATGGCTACACCTTC. This codes for CASSPGVSFYGYTF. V usage is TRBV7-9 and J usage is TRBJ1-2; D is ambiguous. V dropped 5 bases and J dropped 4 bases, with 14 bases sitting between them. The CDR3 spans 14 residues. Germline CDR1 SEHNR, CDR2 FQNEAQ (reference sequence).

A remark on this clone: A far larger clone is one base from this, pointing to a likely read error. The V and J genes are TRBV4-3 and TRBJ1-5; maybe TRBD1 (6 bases). In germline, CDR1 is LGHNA, CDR2 YSLEER. The CDR3 is 15 residues long. V dropped 1 base and J dropped 10 bases, with 17 bases sitting between them. CDR3 residues: CASSQVTGSTSPQHF. As DNA, the CDR3 is TGCGCCAGCAGCCAAGTTACAGGGTCGACAAGCCCCCAGCATTTT.

The chain combines TRBV27 with TRBJ2-7; D is ambiguous. Germline-derived CDR1 and CDR2 are MNHEY and SMNVEV (reference sequence). Trimming removed 8 bases at V and 0 bases at J, with 11 bases between. This CDR3 spans 13 amino acids. The CDR3 sequence: CASGVLSSYEQYF. In DNA, the CDR3 is TGTGCCAGCGGCGTTCTGAGCTCCTACGAGCAGTACTTC.

This clone ranks as medium-sized. The J gene is TRBJ2-7, the V gene TRBV6-6; D may be TRBD2 (6 bases). CDR1 MNHNY and CDR2 SVGAGI come from the germline V gene (reference sequence). V lost 5 bases and J 0 bases, leaving 11 bases between the germline ends. The CDR3 extends over 14 amino acids. The CDR3 loop reads CASSPGLTSYEQYF. CDR3 sequence (DNA): TGTGCCAGCAGTCCGGGACTGACCTCCTACGAGCAGTACTTC.

The chain joins TRBV11-1 to TRBJ2-7; TRBD2 matches 10 bases. This CDR3 region has 15 residues. With V trimmed by 3 bases and J by 0 bases, 2 bases remained unmatched. Germline V gene lookup returns CDR1 SGHAT and CDR2 FQDESV (reference sequence). The CDR3 nucleotides are TGTGCCAGCAGCTTGGGGACTAGCGCCTCCTACGAGCAGTACTTC. Amino acids: CASSLGTSASYEQYF.

The chain joins TRBV6-6 to TRBJ2-2, with D hard to call. The CDR3 is made up of 13 amino acids. V was pared by 6 bases and J by 0 bases, with 5 bases between. Germline CDR1 is MNHNY and CDR2 is SVGAGI (reference sequence). CDR3 loop: CASSTTNTGELFF. CDR3 sequence (DNA): TGTGCCAGCAGCACTACGAACACCGGGGAGCTGTTTTTT.

In its sample, this clone ranks as medium-sized. The chain is built from TRBV7-3 and TRBJ2-1, with D perhaps given as TRBD1 or TRBD2 (5 bases each). CDR3 size: 15 residues. The V and J ends lost 3 bases and 6 bases respectively, with 15 bases between them. Germline values: CDR1 SGHTA, CDR2 FQGTGA. The CDR3 region has the DNA TGTGCCAGCAGCTTCTTTGGTGCAGGGAGCAATGAGCAGTTCTTC. It encodes CASSFFGAGSNEQFF. Full variable domain (missing parts from reference TRBV7-3 and TRBJ2-1): GAGVSQTPSNKVTEKGKYVELRCDPISGHTALYWYRQSLGQGPEFLIYFQGTGAADDSGLPNDRFFAVRPEGSVSTLKIQRTERGDSAVYLCASSFFGAGSNEQFFGPGTRLTVL.

The chain combines TRBV13 with TRBJ2-1; D might be TRBD1 or TRBD2, each matching 5 bases. The CDR3 spans 15 residues. CDR1 is PRHDT, CDR2 FYEKMQ, per germline (reference sequence). V shed 5 bases and J shed 9 bases, with 20 bases lying between them. The CDR3 loop reads CASSLRGLMGIEQFF. The CDR3 coding sequence is TGTGCCAGCAGCCTGAGGGGCCTAATGGGTATTGAGCAGTTCTTC. Looking up the rest from reference TRBV13 and TRBJ2-1 gives the full variable domain: AAGVIQSPRHLIKEKRETATLKCYPIPRHDTVYWYQQGPGQDPQFLISFYEKMQSDKGSIPDRFSAQQFSDYHSELNMSSLELGDSALYFCASSLRGLMGIEQFFGPGTRLTVL.

This clone was seen more than once but under ten times. V and J are TRBV28 and TRBJ1-5; D unclear. V was cut by 8 bases and J by 0 bases, with 23 bases left in between. The CDR3 sequence is 18 residues long. The germline V gene has CDR1 MDHEN and CDR2 SYDVKM. CDR3 protein: CASDPMAAVGYSNQPQHF. DNA for the CDR3: TGTGCCAGCGACCCAATGGCGGCAGTGGGTTATAGCAATCAGCCCCAGCATTTT. The variable domain in full, completed from reference TRBV28 and TRBJ1-5, reads DVKVTQSSRYLVKRTGEKVFLECVQDMDHENMFWYRQDPGLGLRLIYFSYDVKMKEKGDIPEGYSVSREKKERFSLILESASTNQTSMYLCASDPMAAVGYSNQPQHFGDGTRLSIL.

As concerns this clone: One end of the junction varies from germline; a read error may be responsible. V usage is TRBV19 and J usage is TRBJ1-2, with D possibly being TRBD1 (5 bases). CDR1 and CDR2 (germline): LNHDA, SQIVND (reference sequence). CDR3 length equals 12 residues. CDR3 protein: CASSIAGSSSAF. CDR3 DNA: TGTGCCAGTAGTATTGCAGGGAGTTCGTCGGCCTTC.

This sequence joins TRBV9 and TRBJ1-4; a weak D match, TRBD1 (5 bases). Trimming removed 2 bases at V and 5 bases at J, with 10 bases between. Germline lookup yields CDR1 SGDLS and CDR2 YYNGEE. CDR3 length equals 14 residues. CDR3 in DNA: TGTGCCAGCAGCGTCGGGGGGATGAATGAAAAACTGTTTTTT. This translates into CASSVGGMNEKLFF.

This clone has only a few counts. V usage is TRBV7-8 and J usage is TRBJ2-6, with 9 bases matching TRBD1. Germline CDR1 and CDR2: SGHVS and FQNEAQ. The ends lost 2 bases at V and 0 bases at J; junction bases unmatched: 5. This CDR3 is built from 18 residues. CDR3 nucleotide sequence: TGTGCCAGCAGCTTACGGGACAGGGTTTTCTCTGGGGCCAACGTCCTGACTTTC. Amino acid sequence: CASSLRDRVFSGANVLTF.

V gene TRBV6-1 combines with J gene TRBJ1-6, with D tentatively TRBD1 (5 bases). This CDR3 region has 14 residues. Trimming stripped 6 bases from V and 2 bases from J, with 8 bases between. Germline V lookup: CDR1 MNHNS, CDR2 SASEGT. CDR3 DNA: TGTGCCAGCAGGACAGAAACCTATAATTCACCCCTCCACTTT. Protein product: CASRTETYNSPLHF.

This clone is categorized as medium-sized (0.01 to 0.1%). V gene TRBV2 combines with J gene TRBJ1-4; the D is unclear. The V gene lost 1 base and the J gene lost 3 bases, with 15 bases spanning the gap. CDR1 is SNHLY and CDR2 is FYNNEI in the germline V gene. The CDR3 is 17 residues long. CDR3 sequence (DNA): TGTGCCAGCAGTGAAGACCCTCGGGAGGATTCTAATGAAAAACTGTTTTTT. Translating gives CASSEDPREDSNEKLFF.

The J gene is TRBJ1-5, the V gene TRBV5-4; D is undetermined. The CDR3 length is 16 residues. V was clipped by 4 bases and J by 2 bases, with 16 bases between them. Looked up from germline, CDR1 is SGHNT and CDR2 is YYREEE (reference sequence). The CDR3 sequence: CASSQDVPGGNQPQHF. CDR3 in DNA: TGTGCCAGCAGCCAAGACGTCCCTGGGGGCAATCAGCCCCAGCATTTT.

In its sample, this clone is medium-sized. This chain uses TRBV15 with TRBJ2-1, with D tentatively TRBD2 (6 bases). In germline, CDR1 is LNHNV, CDR2 YYDKDF (reference sequence). This CDR3 is 16 amino acids long. V gave up 0 bases and J gave up 8 bases, with 17 bases separating them. In DNA, the CDR3 is TGTGCCACCAGCAGAGATAAGGGCGGGGATCCCCATGAGCAGTTCTTC. It translates to CATSRDKGGDPHEQFF.

The chain has TRBV11-2 and TRBJ2-2, with 12 nucleotides matching TRBD2. This CDR3 region has 19 residues. CDR1 and CDR2 from the germline V gene are SGHAT and FQNNGV. After removal of 2 bases from V and 1 base from J, the junction contained 8 bases not matched to a gene. The CDR3 nucleotides read TGTGCCAGCAGCTTAAGACCCAAACTAGCGGGAGGGAACACCGGGGAGCTGTTTTTT. Translating gives CASSLRPKLAGGNTGELFF.

The chain combines TRBV11-2 with TRBJ2-2; D remains ambiguous. This CDR3 is built from 13 residues. V was clipped by 3 bases and J by 4 bases, with 6 bases between them. The V gene's germline CDR1 is SGHAT and CDR2 FQNNGV. In nucleotides, the CDR3 is TGTGCCAGCAGCTTTCCCGGCACCGGGGAGCTGTTTTTT. It translates to CASSFPGTGELFF.

By frequency in the sample, this clone is medium-sized (0.01 to 0.1%). This chain joins TRBV7-9 and TRBJ1-5; D perhaps matches TRBD1 (6 bases). The CDR3 is made up of 14 amino acids. CDR1 SEHNR and CDR2 FQNEAQ come from the germline V gene (reference sequence). V lost 1 base, J lost 4 bases, and 8 bases lay in between. CDR3 coding DNA: TGTGCCAGCAGCTTAGGGCAGGGGAATCAGCCCCAGCATTTT. As protein: CASSLGQGNQPQHF.

This clone showed up just a few times. This chain connects TRBV13 to TRBJ2-1, with unresolved D. Trimming cost V 5 bases and J 0 bases, with 5 bases left between them. The germline V gene encodes CDR1 PRHDT and CDR2 FYEKMQ (reference sequence). The CDR3 sequence is 13 residues long. CDR3 residues: CASSITSYNEQFF. In DNA, the CDR3 is TGTGCCAGCAGCATAACCTCCTACAATGAGCAGTTCTTC.

The rearrangement uses TRBV5-1 and TRBJ2-7, with D perhaps matching TRBD1 (6 bases). Germline V lookup: CDR1 SGHRS, CDR2 YFSETQ. V dropped 3 bases and J dropped 4 bases, with 14 bases sitting between them. The CDR3 is made up of 14 amino acids. CDR3 coding DNA: TGCGCCAGCAGCTCAGCCCCAGGGACATACGAGCAGTACTTC. It encodes CASSSAPGTYEQYF.

Relative to its sample, this clone is medium-sized. CDR3 sequence reads: CASSFGDMNTGELFF. The CDR3 DNA reads as TGTGCCAGCAGTTTCGGGGACATGAACACCGGGGAGCTGTTTTTT. The chain uses TRBV7-9 and TRBJ2-2, with D perhaps matching TRBD1 (6 bases). The CDR3 is 15 amino acids. Trimming cost V 6 bases and J 1 base, with 12 bases left between them. In germline, CDR1 is SEHNR, CDR2 FQNEAQ (reference sequence).

This clone rates as medium-sized. The rearrangement links TRBV19 to TRBJ2-1, with unresolved D. The germline V gene has CDR1 LNHDA and CDR2 SQIVND (reference sequence). The V and J ends lost 3 bases and 8 bases respectively, with 17 bases between them. This CDR3 has 15 amino acids. The DNA of the CDR3 is TGTGCCAGTAGTATTCTGGCTAGTGGGGTACATGAGCAGTTCTTC. It yields the protein CASSILASGVHEQFF.

There are a few counts of this clone. The chain combines TRBV7-9 with TRBJ1-2; D gene unclear. Between the trimmed V and J ends, which lost 6 bases and 0 bases, there was a span of 17 bases. Germline CDR1 is SEHNR and CDR2 is FQNEAQ (reference sequence). The CDR3 sequence is 16 residues long. The CDR3 is CASRNGEMPANYGYTF. The CDR3 DNA sequence: TGTGCCAGCAGAAATGGCGAAATGCCTGCTAACTATGGCTACACCTTC.

This clone has more than one count but fewer than ten. CDR3 sequence: CASSLGQSYEQYF. In nucleotides, the CDR3 is TGTGCCAGCAGTTTGGGGCAGTCCTACGAGCAGTACTTC. V usage is TRBV28 and J usage is TRBJ2-7; TRBD1 might be the D (5 bases). The germline V gene encodes CDR1 MDHEN and CDR2 SYDVKM. Trimming removed 3 bases from V and 1 base from J, with 7 bases in between. The length of the CDR3 is 13 residues. The full variable domain, its missing parts supplied by reference TRBV28 and TRBJ2-7, is DVKVTQSSRYLVKRTGEKVFLECVQDMDHENMFWYRQDPGLGLRLIYFSYDVKMKEKGDIPEGYSVSREKKERFSLILESASTNQTSMYLCASSLGQSYEQYFGPGTRLTVT.

On this clone itself: The identical CDR3 is also encoded by other nucleotide sequences in the sample. The V and J genes are TRBV5-1 and TRBJ1-1; possible D gene TRBD1, 5 bases. The germline V and J ends were trimmed by 0 bases and 5 bases, with 17 bases remaining between them. Germline assignment: CDR1 SGHRS and CDR2 YFSETQ. There are 16 residues in the CDR3. The CDR3 region has the DNA TGCGCCAGCAGCTTGGGTATTGGGACGCCGGGGACTGAAGCTTTCTTT. This encodes CASSLGIGTPGTEAFF.